The 21 T cell receptor beta chains in this list originate from one sample, sequenced in a study of Graves' ophthalmopathy and Graves' hyperthyroidism. Beta-chain TCR CDR3 regions were amplified from RNA transcripts. HTBI-primed first-round RT-PCR preceded second-round multiplex PCR. One entry per CDR3 protein results from TCRdb running MiXCR on the multiplex PCR reads. This table has roughly 500,000 distinct CDR3 sequences, 13% to 15% appearing once. Sequencing was done on a sample of blood. Receptors were obtained from a woman aged 30 to 39 with Graves' ophthalmopathy.

The table lists this clonotype with many counts. The V gene is TRBV20-1, the J gene TRBJ1-1, with D hard to call. This CDR3 spans 13 amino acids. V lost 1 base and J lost 5, with 11 bases in between. Looked up from germline, CDR1 is DFQATT and CDR2 is SNEGSKA (reference sequence). The CDR3 DNA follows: TGCAGTGCTAGAGCTTTTGGGAGGACTGAAGCTTTCTTT. Its translation is CSARAFGRTEAFF.

CDR3: CARDDLVYGYTF. The CDR3 DNA reads as TGTGCCAGAGACGATTTGGTATATGGCTACACCTTC. V is TRBV7-2 and J is TRBJ1-2; D uncertain. Germline values: CDR1 SGHTA, CDR2 FQGNSA. Trimming removed 9 bases at V and 5 bases at J, with 13 bases between. CDR3 length equals 12 residues.

In its sample, this clonotype was seen once. The V and J genes are TRBV28 and TRBJ2-1; either TRBD1 or TRBD2 may supply D (6 bases each). The CDR3 runs 15 residues. The germline V and J ends were trimmed by 3 bases and 10 bases, with 19 bases remaining between them. Per germline, CDR1 MDHEN and CDR2 SYDVKM. Here the CDR3 reads CASSFYLWGAREQFF. CDR3 bases: TGTGCCAGCAGTTTTTATTTGTGGGGGGCAAGGGAGCAGTTCTTC.

The genes are TRBV30 and TRBJ1-1; D gene ambiguous. Between the trimmed V and J ends, which lost 4 bases and 8 bases, there was a span of 11 bases. Germline lookup yields CDR1 GTSNPN and CDR2 SVGIG (reference sequence). The CDR3 runs 11 residues. As DNA, the CDR3 is TGTGCCTGGAATGACCGTCTCGAAGCTTTCTTT. Translating gives CAWNDRLEAFF.

This clonotype was observed many times. J is TRBJ1-1 and V is TRBV27; D is unclear. Germline V gives CDR1 MNHEY, CDR2 SMNVEV (reference sequence). CDR3 length equals 15 residues. Trimming took 4 bases from V and 6 from J, leaving 18 bases between them. The CDR3, as DNA: TGTGCCAGCAGTTCGCGTCTACCCGGTCAACCTGAAGCTTTCTTT. Encoded protein: CASSSRLPGQPEAFF.

This clonotype was recorded at least ten times. Since a much larger clone is just one base distant, this may be a read error. The chain employs TRBV6-1 and TRBJ1-2, with D possibly TRBD1 on 6 matching bases. The CDR3 runs to 16 residues. Per the germline V gene, CDR1 is MNHNS and CDR2 is SASEGT. CDR3 in DNA: TGTGCCAGCAGTGAGGCCCCGGGACAAATTAACTGTGGCTACACCTTC. Protein: CASSEAPGQINCGYTF.

This chain links TRBV29-1 with TRBJ2-7; weak D call: TRBD2 (5 bases). The V and J ends lost 5 bases and 2 bases respectively, with 16 bases between them. Germline V CDR1 and CDR2: SQVTM, ANQGSEA. CDR3 length: 14 amino acids. Here the CDR3 reads CSVSTLSEPYEQYF. CDR3 DNA sequence: TGCAGCGTTTCCACGCTTAGCGAGCCCTACGAGCAGTACTTC.

The J gene is TRBJ2-4, the V gene TRBV12-3 or TRBV12-4; D is possibly TRBD1 (5 bases). This CDR3 has 14 amino acids. The ends were cut back, 3 bases at V and 3 bases at J, with 9 bases in the middle. CDR3 bases: TGTGCCAGCAGTTTCCCCAGGGTCAAAAACATTCAGTACTTC. It encodes CASSFPRVKNIQYF.

This clonotype was seen repeatedly, ten times or more. This chain links TRBV11-2 with TRBJ1-2; D gene unclear. Germline V gives CDR1 SGHAT, CDR2 FQNNGV. This CDR3 has 14 residues. V lost 3 bases and J 8 bases, leaving 16 bases between the germline ends. CDR3 in amino acids: CASSFPSPREGYTF. The CDR3 DNA reads TGTGCCAGCAGCTTTCCTTCGCCCCGCGAGGGCTACACCTTC.

This clonotype was detected only a few times. The chain uses TRBV3-1 and TRBJ1-2; no firm D call. Germline V lookup: CDR1 LGHDT, CDR2 YNNKEL (reference sequence). This CDR3 comprises 14 residues. Trimming shortened V by 1 base and J by 8 bases, and 14 bases separated the two germline ends. CDR3 amino acids: CASSQGHLFKGYTF. The DNA for the CDR3 is TGTGCCAGCAGCCAAGGGCATTTGTTCAAGGGCTACACCTTC.

This clonotype was detected ten times or more. This chain uses TRBV11-2 with TRBJ1-6, with D possibly being TRBD1 (6 bases). This CDR3 spans 17 amino acids. V lost 1 base and J lost 10, with 20 bases in between. From germline, CDR1 is SGHAT and CDR2 FQNNGV. The CDR3 loop reads CASSLVPDGGRGSPLHF. The CDR3 DNA is TGTGCCAGCAGCTTAGTCCCCGACGGGGGAAGGGGGTCACCCCTCCACTTT.

The genes are TRBV7-9 and TRBJ1-1; 10 bases fit TRBD1. J gave up 6 bases and V 5 bases, and 12 bases lay outside the gene matches. Germline V CDR1 and CDR2: SEHNR, FQNEAQ (reference sequence). The CDR3 is 16 residues long. The CDR3 bases are TGTGCCAGCAGCCTCCGGACAGGGGGGAGGTACGCTGAAGCTTTCTTT. Its protein product is CASSLRTGGRYAEAFF.

This clonotype was seen many times. The J gene is TRBJ1-1, the V gene TRBV6-5; TRBD1 might be the D (5 bases). Trimming cost V 2 bases and J 4 bases, with 11 bases left between them. The length of the CDR3 is 14 residues. Germline CDR1 MNHEY, CDR2 SVGAGI. This CDR3 reads CASSYGQGSTEAFF. CDR3 sequence (DNA): TGTGCCAGCAGTTACGGGCAGGGTAGCACTGAAGCTTTCTTT.

This clonotype was picked up many times. Given a much more abundant clone one base away, this may be a read error. The V and J genes are TRBV5-6 and TRBJ1-2, with TRBD1 matching over 7 bases. Germline CDR1 and CDR2: SGHDT and YYEEEE. Trimming removed 4 bases from V and 3 bases from J; junction bases left unmatched: 3. The CDR3 sequence is 13 residues long. CDR3 sequence (DNA): TGTGCCAGCAGCCAACAGGGGCACTATGGCTACACCTTC. This translates into CASSQQGHYGYTF.

The sample holds many counts of this clonotype. This CDR3 fails to terminate in the conserved phenylalanine or tryptophan, so it likely reflects a read error. No DNA is shown, since the ends of the CDR3 on it are uncertain; the CDR3 is the one TCRdb lists. V is TRBV12-3 or TRBV12-4 and J is TRBJ2-1; TRBD2 is the table's D call, not checked against the DNA. The CDR3 is 13 amino acids long, termini counted. The CDR3 sequence is CASSLGAGGPSRS.

The V gene is TRBV18, the J gene TRBJ1-2; a weak D match, TRBD1 (6 bases). Germline V gene lookup returns CDR1 KGHSH and CDR2 LQKENI. The CDR3 has 15 amino acids. The V end lost 3 bases, the J end lost 2 bases, and 13 bases lay between the germline ends. The CDR3 reads CASSPSGDLNYGYTF. In nucleotides, the CDR3 is TGTGCCAGCTCACCTTCAGGGGACCTAAACTATGGCTACACCTTC.

This clonotype was detected many times. This chain joins TRBV5-1 and TRBJ1-1, with a possible D match to TRBD1 (6 bases). Germline assignment: CDR1 SGHRS and CDR2 YFSETQ. The CDR3 sequence is 16 residues long. V lost 4 bases and J 4 bases, leaving 20 bases between the germline ends. This chain's CDR3 is CASSPGPGHGGTEAFF. For the CDR3, the DNA is TGCGCCAGCAGCCCCGGCCCGGGACACGGAGGCACTGAAGCTTTCTTT.

At least ten counts were recorded for this clonotype. The chain has TRBV10-3 and TRBJ2-2, with 8 bases lining up with TRBD2. The CDR3 sequence is 14 residues long. Germline V gives CDR1 ENHRY, CDR2 SYGVKD. Trimming cost V 6 bases and J 5 bases; bases outside gene matches: 5. Written as DNA, the CDR3 is TGTGCCATCAGACAGCGGGAGTCGACCGGGGAGCTGTTTTTT. Residues: CAIRQRESTGELFF.

This clonotype was seen a few times. The rearrangement uses TRBV5-1 and TRBJ2-5; 7 bases fit TRBD1. Germline-derived CDR1 and CDR2 are SGHRS and YFSETQ. This CDR3 region has 15 residues. The V segment lost 4 bases and the J segment 4 bases; nucleotides outside the gene matches: 10. The CDR3 DNA reads as TGCGCCAGCAGCATAAGACCGGGACAGAGAGAGACCCAGTACTTC. This translates into CASSIRPGQRETQYF.

The chain recombines TRBV12-3 or TRBV12-4 with TRBJ1-2; a possible D gene is TRBD1 (6 bases). This CDR3 is built from 14 residues. V dropped 3 bases and J dropped 5 bases, with 13 bases sitting between them. The CDR3 region is CASSFSQDSYGYTF. The CDR3 DNA reads as TGTGCCAGCAGTTTTTCCCAGGACAGTTATGGCTACACCTTC.

The V and J genes are TRBV7-2 and TRBJ2-7, with D hard to call. The CDR3 is 13 amino acids. Germline values: CDR1 SGHTA, CDR2 FQGNSA. Trimming took off 5 bases at V and 5 bases at J, with 13 bases between the two ends. DNA for the CDR3: TGTGCCAGCAGCGCCTCCCTAGGACACGAGCAGTACTTC. Its protein product is CASSASLGHEQYF.